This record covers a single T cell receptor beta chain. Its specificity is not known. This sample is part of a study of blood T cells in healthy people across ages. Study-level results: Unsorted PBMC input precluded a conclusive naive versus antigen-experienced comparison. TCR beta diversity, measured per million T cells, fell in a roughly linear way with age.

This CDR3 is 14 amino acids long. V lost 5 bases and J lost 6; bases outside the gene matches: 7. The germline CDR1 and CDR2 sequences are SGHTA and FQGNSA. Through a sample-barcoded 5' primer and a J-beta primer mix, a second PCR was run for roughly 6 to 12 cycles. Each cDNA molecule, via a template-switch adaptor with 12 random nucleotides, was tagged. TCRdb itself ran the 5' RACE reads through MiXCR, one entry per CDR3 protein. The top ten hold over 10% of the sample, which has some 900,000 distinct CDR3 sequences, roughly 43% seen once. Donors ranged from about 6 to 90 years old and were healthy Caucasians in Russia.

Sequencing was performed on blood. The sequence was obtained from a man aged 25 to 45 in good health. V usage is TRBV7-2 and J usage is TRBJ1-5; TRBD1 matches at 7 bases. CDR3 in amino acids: CASSTRQGGQPQHF. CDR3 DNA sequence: TGTGCCAGCAGCACACGACAGGGTGGTCAGCCCCAGCATTTT.